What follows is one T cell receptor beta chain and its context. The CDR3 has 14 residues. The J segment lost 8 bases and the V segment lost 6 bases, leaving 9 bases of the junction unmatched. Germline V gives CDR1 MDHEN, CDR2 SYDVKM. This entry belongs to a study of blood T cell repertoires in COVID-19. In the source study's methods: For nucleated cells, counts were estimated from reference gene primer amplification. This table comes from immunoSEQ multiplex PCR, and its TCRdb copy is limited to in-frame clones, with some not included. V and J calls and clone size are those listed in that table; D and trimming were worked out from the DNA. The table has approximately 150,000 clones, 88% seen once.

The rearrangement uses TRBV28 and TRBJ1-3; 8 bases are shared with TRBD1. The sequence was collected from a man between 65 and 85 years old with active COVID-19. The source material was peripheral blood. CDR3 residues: CASRTGERRHTIYF. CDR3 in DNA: TGTGCCAGCAGGACAGGGGAAAGGAGGCACACCATATATTTT. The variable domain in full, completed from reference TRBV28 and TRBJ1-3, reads DVKVTQSSRYLVKRTGEKVFLECVQDMDHENMFWYRQDPGLGLRLIYFSYDVKMKEKGDIPEGYSVSREKKERFSLILESASTNQTSMYLCASRTGERRHTIYFGEGSWLTVV.